These 9 T cell receptor beta chains share one sample of origin, sequenced in a study of cytomegalovirus exposure and HLA in healthy donors. The study ran its PCR with 60 Vbeta and 13 Jbeta primers. Sequencing was performed with immunoSEQ multiplex PCR; in TCRdb, only in-frame clones are kept and a portion is missing. Of approximately 100,000 clones detected, roughly 70% appear once; the ten largest clones hold 11%. Sequences were obtained from PBMCs. The receptors here all came from a man aged 35 to 55 in good health and CMV-seropositive.

V usage is TRBV19 and J usage is TRBJ1-1; D gene ambiguous. In germline, CDR1 is LNHDA, CDR2 SQIVND (reference sequence). The length of the CDR3 is 16 residues. Trimming left V 6 bases short and J 4 bases short, with 21 bases between. CDR3 nucleotide sequence: TGTGCCAGTAGACCAACCGCTGACTCGTCGGGCACTGAAGCTTTCTTT. Translated, it gives CASRPTADSSGTEAFF.

The chain links TRBV11-2 to TRBJ1-3; D possibly corresponds to TRBD1 (5 bases). The CDR3 runs to 17 residues. Per germline, CDR1 SGHAT and CDR2 FQNNGV. The V end lost 5 bases, the J end lost 0 bases, and 17 bases lay between the germline ends. This chain's CDR3 is CASSPTFDSSSGNTIYF. CDR3 coding DNA: TGTGCCAGCAGCCCTACATTCGACAGCTCCTCTGGAAACACCATATATTTT. The whole variable domain, remainder taken from reference TRBV11-2 and TRBJ1-3, is EAGVAQSPRYKIIEKRQSVAFWCNPISGHATLYWYQQILGQGPKLLIQFQNNGVVDDSQLPKDRFSAERLKGVDSTLKIQPAKLEDSAVYLCASSPTFDSSSGNTIYFGEGSWLTVV.

The chain uses TRBV7-2 and TRBJ2-7; TRBD2 agrees at 9 bases. The junction had 5 bases not matched to a gene; V was cut back by 5 bases and J by 0 bases. The germline CDR1 and CDR2 sequences are SGHTA and FQGNSA. The length of the CDR3 is 15 residues. CDR3 region: CASSTSGRSSYEQYF. The CDR3 bases are TGTGCCAGCAGCACAAGCGGGAGGAGCTCCTACGAGCAGTACTTC.

The sample holds one count of this clone. The chain couples TRBV5-8 to TRBJ2-5, with TRBD2 identical over 7 bases. V trimming: 2 bases; J trimming: 1 base; junction bases outside the gene matches: 8. The CDR3 sequence is 16 residues long. CDR1 is SGHTS, CDR2 YDEGEE, per germline. In DNA, the CDR3 is TGTGCCAGCAGCTTCGGGGAAAGCGGGACCCAAGAGACCCAGTACTTC. It translates to CASSFGESGTQETQYF. Supplemented by reference TRBV5-8 and TRBJ2-5, the full variable domain reads EAGVTQSPTHLIKTRGQQATLRCSPISGHTSVYWYQQALGLGLQFLLWYDEGEERNRGNFPPRFSGRQFPNYSSELNVNALELEDSALYLCASSFGESGTQETQYFGPGTRLLVL.

The chain links TRBV19 to TRBJ1-1, with D unresolved. In germline, CDR1 is LNHDA, CDR2 SQIVND (reference sequence). The CDR3 extends over 16 amino acids. The V end was cut by 5 bases, the J end by 2 bases, with 18 bases between. The CDR3: CASSYSPQAPNTEAFF. In DNA form, the CDR3 reads TGTGCCAGTAGTTATTCCCCTCAAGCTCCAAACACTGAAGCTTTCTTT.

The chain links TRBV19 to TRBJ1-1; D is possibly TRBD1 (6 bases). V shed 1 base and J shed 10 bases, with 16 bases lying between them. There are 14 residues in the CDR3. Germline V CDR1 and CDR2: LNHDA, SQIVND (reference sequence). CDR3 amino acids: CASSIVQGAPGAFF. CDR3 DNA: TGTGCCAGTAGTATAGTACAGGGCGCCCCAGGAGCTTTCTTT.

The gene calls are TRBV7-8 and TRBJ2-2; unclear D gene. Per the germline V gene, CDR1 is SGHVS and CDR2 is FQNEAQ. Trimming took off 3 bases at V and 6 bases at J, with 8 bases between the two ends. The CDR3 length is 13 residues. CDR3 in DNA: TGTGCCAGCAGCTTTTCGGTTGCCGGGGAGCTGTTTTTT. This translates into CASSFSVAGELFF.

The V gene is TRBV11-2, the J gene TRBJ2-5; D is possibly TRBD1 (6 bases). CDR1 and CDR2 (germline): SGHAT, FQNNGV. The length of the CDR3 is 16 residues. The V end lost 5 bases, the J end lost 5 bases, and 21 bases lay between the germline ends. DNA of the CDR3: TGTGCCAGCAGCCGTATCCTAGTAACAGGGCCGGAGACCCAGTACTTC. Its protein is CASSRILVTGPETQYF.

V usage is TRBV23-1 and J usage is TRBJ1-2; D gene ambiguous. TRBV23-1 qualifies as an ORF whose function is uncertain. This CDR3 is built from 14 residues. V lost 3 bases, J lost 0 bases, and 8 bases lay in between. The CDR3 nucleotides read TGCGCCAGCAGTCATAACAACGCTAACTATGGCTACACCTTC. Its protein product is CASSHNNANYGYTF.